Included here is one TCR beta chain sequence, with context. Its antigen is currently unknown. The entry originates in a study of T cells in Graves' hyperthyroidism and ophthalmopathy. Points from the study as a whole: Separation of ophthalmopathy from stable hyperthyroidism was achieved by a 13 V-J model. In the blood, most expanded thyroid clonotypes above 0.001 appeared as well. It was a median approximately 6.9 months before onset that the model predicted ophthalmopathy.

CDR1 SGHNT and CDR2 YYREEE come from the germline V gene (reference sequence). The CDR3 runs 16 residues. The ends lost 3 bases at V and 0 bases at J; junction bases unmatched: 7. Disease lasting under 3 months, a NOSPECS grade of at least 4, and a Clinical Activity Score of at least 3 were features of the ophthalmopathy patients. It was RNA transcripts that yielded the amplified TCR beta CDR3 regions. The study used the HTBI primer set for a first-round RT-PCR of the TCR CDR3. One entry per CDR3 protein, called by TCRdb with MiXCR from the multiplex PCR reads. This sample yields about 600,000 distinct CDR3 sequences, of which more than 13% are seen a single time; roughly 6.9% belongs to the top ten.

Source material: blood. The V call is TRBV5-4, the J call TRBJ1-1; the match to TRBD1 covers 8 bases. The source is a woman under 30 with Graves' ophthalmopathy. The CDR3 region is CASSSEGTGLNTEAFF. The CDR3 DNA reads TGTGCCAGCAGCTCCGAAGGGACAGGCCTGAACACTGAAGCTTTCTTT. Full variable domain (rest looked up from reference TRBV5-4 and TRBJ1-1): ETGVTQSPTHLIKTRGQQVTLRCSSQSGHNTVSWYQQALGQGPQFIFQYYREEENGRGNFPPRFSGLQFPNYSSELNVNALELDDSALYLCASSSEGTGLNTEAFFGQGTRLTVV.